This T cell receptor (beta chain) was sequenced during a study of breast tumors, draining lymph nodes, adjacent tissues. Study-level findings and limits: Compared with basal-like, luminal-like tumors shared significantly more repertoire with nontumor tissue. Findings are consistent with lymph node origin and intratumoral expansion of most tumor T cells. Tumor TCR diversity was below lymph nodes but above nontumor tissue. The lymph node origin of tumor T cells was framed as consistent with a hypothesis, not demonstrated.

This clonotype was observed many times. Its antigen is still unknown. The lymph nodes were axillary draining lymph nodes from breast cancer patients. With V trimmed by 10 bases and J by 2 bases, 6 bases remained unmatched. There are 13 residues in the CDR3. Germline V gene data show CDR1 as MNHNY and CDR2 as SVGAGI (reference sequence). Each CDR3 protein is one row after TCRdb ran MiXCR on the multiplex PCR reads. The sample comprises 100,000 to 150,000 distinct CDR3 sequences, just under 20% of which are singletons, and roughly 3.5% rests with the top ten. V usage is TRBV6-6 and J usage is TRBJ2-7; TRBD1 agrees at 9 bases. Sequenced input: axillary lymph node tissue. The sequence derives from a female donor with breast cancer. Some clones in this sample may be carry-over from other donors' samples. CDR3 sequence reads: CAISRDRAYEQYF. CDR3 DNA: TGTGCCATCTCCCGGGACAGGGCCTACGAGCAGTACTTC.